What follows are 24 T cell receptor beta chains derived from one specimen sequenced in a study of CD8+ T cells in alopecia areata. Stated treatment: oral pan-JAK inhibitor, 5-10 mg twice daily. In each case, RNA was isolated and then reverse transcribed into cDNA as the sequencing template. Sequencing used immunoSEQ multiplex PCR; TCRdb keeps in-frame clones, though not all of them. The repertoire consists of over 150,000 clones, with less than 70% occurring once and the leading ten covering 14%. Sample: CD4+ T cells sorted from blood, taken at week 24, from a patient treated with tofacitinib. The receptors were sampled from a human donor with alopecia areata.

The chain couples TRBV7-2 to TRBJ2-5, with 7 bases lining up with TRBD2. The better agreement between TRBJ2-7 and the DNA end casts doubt on the J call. Germline CDR1 and CDR2: SGHTA and FQGNSA. The length of the CDR3 is 12 residues. In DNA form, the CDR3 reads TGTGCCAGCACGCGGGGGAACTACGAGCAGTACTTC. Protein sequence: CASTRGNYEQYF.

This clone was seen only a few times. The J gene is TRBJ1-4, the V gene TRBV29-1; 9 bases match TRBD1. This CDR3 has 14 amino acids. The germline CDR1 and CDR2 sequences are SQVTM and ANQGSEA. V lost 1 base and J lost 6; bases outside the gene matches: 3. The DNA for the CDR3 is TGCAGCGTTGAAGTAGGACAGGGGCATGAAAAACTGTTTTTT. Its protein is CSVEVGQGHEKLFF.

The V and J genes are TRBV30 and TRBJ2-5; 12 nucleotides align to TRBD2. Germline loops: CDR1 GTSNPN, CDR2 SVGIG (reference sequence). V shed 5 bases, J shed 2 bases, and the junction held 12 bases outside the gene matches. This CDR3 comprises 17 residues. The CDR3 sequence: CAWAGLAGRRLQETQYF. CDR3 coding DNA: TGTGCCTGGGCAGGACTAGCGGGGAGACGATTACAAGAGACCCAGTACTTC.

The V gene is TRBV6-4, the J gene TRBJ1-6; the D gene is possibly TRBD1 (5 bases). Germline V gene lookup returns CDR1 MRHNA and CDR2 SNTAGT. The CDR3 has 15 amino acids. Trimming left V 5 bases short and J 3 bases short, with 11 bases between. The CDR3 is CASSLRGGYNSPLHF. The CDR3 bases are TGTGCCAGCAGTCTTCGGGGGGGCTATAATTCACCCCTCCACTTT.

The chain has TRBV5-1 and TRBJ2-7; TRBD1 might be the D (6 bases). The CDR3 consists of 12 residues. CDR1 is SGHRS and CDR2 is YFSETQ in the germline V gene. Trimming pared 3 bases from V and 10 bases from J, leaving 14 bases between. CDR3 residues: CASSSTDSPQYF. The CDR3 DNA reads as TGCGCCAGCAGCTCTACGGACAGTCCTCAGTACTTC. Full variable domain (rest looked up from reference TRBV5-1 and TRBJ2-7): KAGVTQTPRYLIKTRGQQVTLSCSPISGHRSVSWYQQTPGQGLQFLFEYFSETQRNKGNFPGRFSGRQFSNSRSEMNVSTLELGDSALYLCASSSTDSPQYFGPGTRLTVT.

V is TRBV5-1 and J is TRBJ2-5, with D perhaps assigned TRBD1 or TRBD2 (5 bases each). Germline V gene lookup returns CDR1 SGHRS and CDR2 YFSETQ. CDR3 length equals 13 residues. Trimming took off 3 bases at V and 3 bases at J, with 9 bases between the two ends. CDR3 residues: CASSWDGKETQYF. The CDR3 DNA follows: TGCGCCAGCAGCTGGGACGGTAAAGAGACCCAGTACTTC.

The chain links TRBV30 to TRBJ2-1; D tentatively reads TRBD1 or TRBD2 (6 bases each). V was clipped by 2 bases and J by 6 bases, with 14 bases between them. Germline values: CDR1 GTSNPN, CDR2 SVGIG (reference sequence). The CDR3 totals 14 residues. CDR3 region: CAWSLGGLSNEQFF. The CDR3 DNA reads TGTGCCTGGAGTTTGGGGGGCCTATCCAATGAGCAGTTCTTC.

The rearrangement joins TRBV29-1 to TRBJ1-1; no reliable D call. CDR1 and CDR2 (germline): SQVTM, ANQGSEA. There are 13 residues in the CDR3. V shed 7 bases and J shed 1 base, with 13 bases lying between them. The CDR3 sequence: CSAKVSRNTEAFF. Here the CDR3 DNA reads TGCAGCGCCAAGGTATCCAGGAACACTGAAGCTTTCTTT.

The chain uses TRBV11-2 and TRBJ2-7, with 10 bases matching TRBD1. V was clipped by 8 bases and J by 3 bases; unmatched bases: 4. CDR1 and CDR2 (germline): SGHAT, FQNNGV. This CDR3 has 13 residues. The CDR3 here is CASSGTGDYEQYF. The DNA for the CDR3 is TGTGCCAGCTCAGGGACAGGGGACTACGAGCAGTACTTC.

The gene calls are TRBV4-1 and TRBJ1-2; D gene unclear. The V end lost 4 bases, the J end lost 12 bases, and 6 bases lay between the germline ends. Germline CDR1 is MGHRA and CDR2 is YSYEKL. The CDR3 consists of 9 residues. The CDR3 loop is CASSPEDTF. DNA of the CDR3: TGCGCCAGCAGCCCAGAGGACACCTTC.

CDR3 residues: CASRAGENLQYF. CDR3 coding DNA: TGCGCCAGTCGGGCGGGCGAAAATTTACAGTACTTC. The chain employs TRBV5-1 and TRBJ2-4; possibly TRBD2 for D (5 bases). The CDR3 is 12 residues long. Germline CDR1 is SGHRS and CDR2 is YFSETQ. The V end lost 8 bases, the J end lost 13 bases, and 19 bases lay between the germline ends. The whole variable domain, filled in from reference TRBV5-1 and TRBJ2-4, reads KAGVTQTPRYLIKTRGQQVTLSCSPISGHRSVSWYQQTPGQGLQFLFEYFSETQRNKGNFPGRFSGRQFSNSRSEMNVSTLELGDSALYLCASRAGENLQYFGAGTRLSVL.

In its sample, this clone was seen a few times. V usage is TRBV5-1 and J usage is TRBJ2-1; D may correspond to TRBD1 or TRBD2 (5 bases each). Trimming removed 2 bases from V and 8 bases from J, with 11 bases in between. Germline V CDR1 and CDR2: SGHRS, YFSETQ. There are 13 residues in the CDR3. CDR3 coding DNA: TGCGCCAGCAGCTTCGGGATGGGGGATGAGCAGTTCTTC. Translating it yields CASSFGMGDEQFF.

This chain links TRBV18 with TRBJ2-7; weak D call: TRBD1 (5 bases). The length of the CDR3 is 13 residues. V was pared by 3 bases and J by 6 bases, with 12 bases between. Germline V CDR1 and CDR2: KGHSH, LQKENI. CDR3 nucleotide sequence: TGTGCCAGCTCACCTCCCCAGGGCGCCGAGCAGTACTTC. Its protein is CASSPPQGAEQYF.

V usage is TRBV7-9 and J usage is TRBJ2-4; tentatively, D is TRBD1 or TRBD2 (5 bases each). The CDR3 is 12 amino acids. Trimming left V 1 base short and J 8 bases short, with 6 bases between. Germline values: CDR1 SEHNR, CDR2 FQNEAQ (reference sequence). CDR3 nucleotides: TGTGCCAGCAGCTTAGGGGGGTACATTCAGTACTTC. Its protein is CASSLGGYIQYF.

Only a few counts were recorded for this clone. The V gene is TRBV6-1, the J gene TRBJ1-5; 8 nucleotides match TRBD1. Germline assignment: CDR1 MNHNS and CDR2 SASEGT. CDR3 length: 15 amino acids. V trimming: 4 bases; J trimming: 6 bases; junction bases outside the gene matches: 8. CDR3 nucleotide sequence: TGTGCCAGCAGTGGATACAGGGGGTTTGGTCAGCCCCAGCATTTT. Translation gives CASSGYRGFGQPQHF.

V usage is TRBV29-1 and J usage is TRBJ2-7; D possibly uses TRBD1 or TRBD2 (5 bases each). Germline loops: CDR1 SQVTM, CDR2 ANQGSEA. The CDR3 loop spans 13 amino acids. The V and J ends lost 4 bases and 5 bases respectively, with 15 bases between them. This chain's CDR3 is CSVARDPSNEQYF. DNA for the CDR3: TGCAGCGTTGCTCGGGACCCCTCTAACGAGCAGTACTTC.

This clone was detected a few times. This sequence joins TRBV30 and TRBJ1-6; 8 bases agree with TRBD1. This CDR3 has 13 residues. The germline V gene has CDR1 GTSNPN and CDR2 SVGIG (reference sequence). J lost 9 bases, V lost 0 bases, and 1 base had no gene match. CDR3 in amino acids: CAWSVTGVSPLHF. DNA for the CDR3: TGTGCCTGGAGTGTGACAGGGGTTTCACCCCTCCACTTT.

This clone has only one observation. V gene TRBV7-9 combines with J gene TRBJ2-5; TRBD1 might be the D (7 bases). V was cut by 0 bases and J by 5 bases, with 10 bases left in between. The CDR3 consists of 14 residues. Germline V gene data show CDR1 as SEHNR and CDR2 as FQNEAQ (reference sequence). The CDR3 here is CASSLAEGAETQYF. CDR3 in DNA: TGTGCCAGCAGCTTAGCGGAGGGGGCTGAGACCCAGTACTTC.

In its sample, this clone was seen once. This chain uses TRBV30 with TRBJ1-4; possible D gene TRBD1, 5 bases. Deletions cut 0 bases from V and 17 bases from J, with 16 bases between. This CDR3 region has 12 residues. The germline CDR1 and CDR2 sequences are GTSNPN and SVGIG (reference sequence). CDR3 sequence (DNA): TGTGCCTGGAGTGTTCGGGACGTACCCATTTTTTTT. Translating it yields CAWSVRDVPIFF.

Here the CDR3 reads CASMSRIGYEQYF. The CDR3 coding sequence is TGTGCCAGCATGAGCAGGATCGGCTACGAGCAGTACTTC. The V gene is TRBV25-1, the J gene TRBJ2-7; no clear D. Trimming took 7 bases from V and 3 from J, leaving 13 bases between them. CDR1 and CDR2 (germline): MGHDK, SYGVNS. The CDR3 contains 13 residues.

The rearrangement uses TRBV29-1 and TRBJ1-1; 8 bases agree with TRBD1. The J segment lost 4 bases and the V segment lost 6 bases, leaving 7 bases of the junction unmatched. CDR1 and CDR2 (germline): SQVTM, ANQGSEA. The CDR3 is 13 residues long. The CDR3 protein is CSVGQGRGTEAFF. In nucleotides, the CDR3 is TGCAGCGTCGGACAGGGAAGGGGCACTGAAGCTTTCTTT.

A few counts support this clone. This chain joins TRBV7-2 and TRBJ1-1, with D perhaps TRBD1 (5 bases). CDR1 is SGHTA and CDR2 is FQGNSA in the germline V gene. The CDR3 is 15 amino acids. The V end lost 4 bases, the J end lost 4 bases, and 16 bases lay between the germline ends. This CDR3 is CASSSDPPGGTEAFF. The DNA of the CDR3 is TGTGCCAGCAGCTCTGATCCCCCGGGGGGCACTGAAGCTTTCTTT.

This chain links TRBV7-3 with TRBJ1-6; D is undetermined. CDR1 SGHTA and CDR2 FQGTGA come from the germline V gene. This CDR3 has 13 amino acids. Between the trimmed V and J ends, which lost 2 bases and 4 bases, there was a span of 3 bases. In DNA, the CDR3 is TGTGCCAGCAGCTTACAGTATAATTCACCCCTCCACTTT. The encoded protein is CASSLQYNSPLHF. The full variable domain, in which reference TRBV7-3 and TRBJ1-6 provide the parts outside the CDR3, is GAGVSQTPSNKVTEKGKYVELRCDPISGHTALYWYRQSLGQGPEFLIYFQGTGAADDSGLPNDRFFAVRPEGSVSTLKIQRTERGDSAVYLCASSLQYNSPLHFGNGTRLTVT.

This clone was observed a handful of times. This chain connects TRBV5-1 to TRBJ2-5; the D gene is possibly TRBD1 (6 bases). There are 13 residues in the CDR3. Germline V gene sequence: CDR1 SGHRS, CDR2 YFSETQ. V was trimmed by 0 bases and J by 5 bases, leaving 8 bases between them. The CDR3 is CASSLARGETQYF. CDR3 DNA sequence: TGCGCCAGCAGCTTGGCCAGGGGTGAGACCCAGTACTTC.